The entry below describes one T cell receptor (beta chain). What it binds is unknown. Vbeta (60) and Jbeta (13) primers were used in the PCR. Profiled with immunoSEQ multiplex PCR; TCRdb holds only in-frame clones, not every one. Recorded for this sample: some 130,000 clones. The germline V gene encodes CDR1 SGHNT and CDR2 YENEEA. This CDR3 is 15 amino acids long. The junction had 6 bases not matched to a gene; V was cut back by 5 bases and J by 3 bases. This entry belongs to a study of cytomegalovirus exposure and HLA in healthy donors. Study-level points and caveats: Later on, an analysis found that several of the most significant clusters appeared to be linked to common viral pathogens, which included parvovirus B19.

This sequence originates from a woman in her thirties or forties in good health and CMV-seropositive. The chain carries TRBV11-3 and TRBJ2-7; 11 bases map to TRBD1. Source material: PBMCs. The CDR3 loop is CASSASDRGLYEQYF. The CDR3 coding sequence is TGTGCCAGCAGCGCCTCGGACAGGGGGCTCTACGAGCAGTACTTC.